A selection of T cell receptor beta chains follows, all from one sample in a study of T cell repertoires in cytomegalovirus infection. Their antigens remain unidentified. TCRdb ran MiXCR on the reads and lists one entry per CDR3 protein. The sample records about 27,000 distinct CDR3 sequences, 19% being singletons. The sequenced sample was CD8+ T cells from cultured PBMCs, obtained from culture after CMV antigen stimulation. These receptors were collected from a human donor in good health (CMV status not recorded). Some clones in this sample may be carry-over from other donors' samples. The CDR3 runs from the conserved cysteine through the conserved F or W.

j_call	v_call	cdr3_aa
TRBJ1-2	TRBV7-2	CASSLNGQGNYGYTF
TRBJ1-2	TRBV27	CASSTGTGGIGYTF
TRBJ2-1	TRBV7-8	CASTTILGPNNEQFF
TRBJ2-1	TRBV6-2/TRBV6-3	CASSYTEKTKQFF
TRBJ2-1	TRBV4-1	CASSQVAGASSRYNEQFF
TRBJ2-7	TRBV6-6	CASSYLGPAYEQYF
TRBJ2-4	TRBV12-3/TRBV12-4	CASRSSRLAYGPGGSQYF
TRBJ2-1	TRBV27	CASSLFIYNEQFF
TRBJ2-5	TRBV7-8	CASSLASGAGGSWTQYF
TRBJ2-7	TRBV19	CASSITTYRGEQYF
TRBJ2-3	TRBV7-9	CASRVTDSTDTQYF
TRBJ1-5	TRBV12-3/TRBV12-4	CASSWGRGGNQPQHF
TRBJ1-4	TRBV27	CASSINTGGAGEKLFF
TRBJ2-3	TRBV5-6	CASGPGADTQYF
TRBJ2-1	TRBV7-6	CASSLAGGLNEQFF
TRBJ2-5	TRBV24-1	CATSDQTETQYF
TRBJ2-5	TRBV20-1	CSASPEQETQYF
TRBJ1-1	TRBV12-5	CASGLDHYTEAFF
TRBJ2-3	TRBV7-2	CASSLIAGGPQSGVTQYF
TRBJ2-3	TRBV7-6	CASSLAAERGGDTQYF
TRBJ1-1	TRBV7-2	CASSLRGTGTTEAFF
TRBJ2-7	TRBV7-2	CASSPRTGGSYEQYF
TRBJ2-7	TRBV2	CASSEAPEQYF
TRBJ2-1	TRBV7-2	CASSLATGTSGGPSSYNEQFF
TRBJ2-7	TRBV28	CASSPIGGLYEQYF
TRBJ2-1	TRBV12-3/TRBV12-4	CASSPPAARYNEQFF
TRBJ1-3	TRBV12-3/TRBV12-4	CASSGDRGFSGNTIYF
TRBJ2-1	TRBV7-3	CASSNLVTGGIYNEQFF
TRBJ1-2	TRBV6-1	CASSEFPENYGYTF
TRBJ2-1	TRBV10-2	CASTGGSYNEQFF
TRBJ1-5	TRBV7-9	CASSSGRRNQPQHF
TRBJ2-7	TRBV4-3	CASSQDRGGRSYEQYF
TRBJ2-3	TRBV12-3/TRBV12-4	CATSTSGGTDTQYF
TRBJ2-4	TRBV20-1	CSAIWDRDRITSKNIQYF
TRBJ2-1	TRBV7-8	CASSSYREYNEQFF
TRBJ2-1	TRBV7-2	CASSHRTAGGGNEQFF
TRBJ2-6	TRBV12-3/TRBV12-4	CASSLRREGGANVLTF
TRBJ2-7	TRBV4-1	CASSQDRTAFYEQYF
TRBJ1-5	TRBV7-9	CASSPGQGYQPQHF
TRBJ2-7	TRBV12-3/TRBV12-4	CASSSPQGYEQYF
TRBJ2-1	TRBV11-2	CASSWTDNYNEQFF
TRBJ2-7	TRBV12-3/TRBV12-4	CASMGAHEQYF
TRBJ1-2	TRBV7-2	CASSLGGGRVSWYGYTF
TRBJ2-1	TRBV7-2	CASSPGGGPMFF
TRBJ2-1	TRBV20-1	CSARDRASGPSSYNEQFF
TRBJ2-7	TRBV6-8	CATNPAGSYEQYF
TRBJ2-7	TRBV5-1	CASRVRGSSYEQYF
TRBJ2-7	TRBV6-6	CASSSRGGGPYEQYF
TRBJ2-5	TRBV27	CASSIGKGQTQYF
TRBJ2-3	TRBV27	CASSSQGWNTQYF
TRBJ2-7	TRBV6-1	CASSVHRDSYEQYF
TRBJ2-7	TRBV10-1	CASSPYRGNEQYF
TRBJ2-7	TRBV7-2	CASSTRSRGGYEQYF
TRBJ2-1	TRBV19	CASTLLAGGAEQFF